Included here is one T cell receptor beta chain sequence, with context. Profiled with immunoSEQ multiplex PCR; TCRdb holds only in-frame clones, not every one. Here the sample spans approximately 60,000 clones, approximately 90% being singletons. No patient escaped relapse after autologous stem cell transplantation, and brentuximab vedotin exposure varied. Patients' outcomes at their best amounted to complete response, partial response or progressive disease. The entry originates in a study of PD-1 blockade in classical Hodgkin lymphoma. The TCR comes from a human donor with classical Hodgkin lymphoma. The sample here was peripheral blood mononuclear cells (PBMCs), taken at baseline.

The CDR3 DNA sequence: TGTGCCAGCAGTGTCCTCGCCGGGGGAGAGACCCAGTACTTC. This gives the protein CASSVLAGGETQYF. The rearrangement uses TRBV6-1 and TRBJ2-5, with D perhaps TRBD2 (6 bases). V was clipped by 4 bases and J by 4 bases, with 13 bases between them. The CDR3 extends over 14 amino acids. Germline values: CDR1 MNHNS, CDR2 SASEGT.